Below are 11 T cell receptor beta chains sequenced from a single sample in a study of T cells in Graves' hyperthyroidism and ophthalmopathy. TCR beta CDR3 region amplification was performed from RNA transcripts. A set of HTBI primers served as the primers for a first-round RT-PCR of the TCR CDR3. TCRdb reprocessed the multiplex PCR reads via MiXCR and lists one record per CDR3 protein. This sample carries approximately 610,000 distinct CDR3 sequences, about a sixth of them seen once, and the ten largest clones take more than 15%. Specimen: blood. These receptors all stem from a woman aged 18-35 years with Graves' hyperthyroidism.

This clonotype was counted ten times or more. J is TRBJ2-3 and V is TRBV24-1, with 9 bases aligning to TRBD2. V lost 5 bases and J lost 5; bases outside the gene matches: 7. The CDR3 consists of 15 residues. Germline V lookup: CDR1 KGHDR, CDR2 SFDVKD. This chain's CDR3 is CATSAGGGAGDTQYF. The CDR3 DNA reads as TGTGCCACCAGTGCGGGCGGGGGGGCCGGAGATACGCAGTATTTT.

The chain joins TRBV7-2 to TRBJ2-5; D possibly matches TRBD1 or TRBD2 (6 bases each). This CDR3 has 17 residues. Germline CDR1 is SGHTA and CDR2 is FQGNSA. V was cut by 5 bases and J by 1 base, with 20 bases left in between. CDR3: CASSHVGGSGSQETQYF. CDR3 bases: TGTGCCAGCAGCCACGTAGGGGGGTCCGGGAGCCAAGAGACCCAGTACTTC.

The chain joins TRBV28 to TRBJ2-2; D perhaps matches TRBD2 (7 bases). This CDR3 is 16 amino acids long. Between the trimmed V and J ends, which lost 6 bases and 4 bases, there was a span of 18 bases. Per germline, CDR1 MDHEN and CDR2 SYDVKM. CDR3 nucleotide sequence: TGTGCCAGCAGCCCCCTCCCCGGGGGGCGCACCGGGGAGCTGTTTTTT. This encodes CASSPLPGGRTGELFF.

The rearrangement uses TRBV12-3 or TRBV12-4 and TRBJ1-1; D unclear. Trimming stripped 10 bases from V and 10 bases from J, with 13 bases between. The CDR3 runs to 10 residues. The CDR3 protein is CATQSLRAFF. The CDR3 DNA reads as TGTGCCACTCAATCACTGCGAGCTTTCTTT.

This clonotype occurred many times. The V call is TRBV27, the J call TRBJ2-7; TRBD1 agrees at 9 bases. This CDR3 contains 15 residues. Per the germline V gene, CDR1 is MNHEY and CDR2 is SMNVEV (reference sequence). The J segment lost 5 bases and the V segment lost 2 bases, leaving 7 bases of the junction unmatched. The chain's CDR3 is CASSLPGTGFHEQYF. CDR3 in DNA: TGTGCCAGCAGTTTACCCGGGACAGGGTTCCACGAGCAGTACTTC.

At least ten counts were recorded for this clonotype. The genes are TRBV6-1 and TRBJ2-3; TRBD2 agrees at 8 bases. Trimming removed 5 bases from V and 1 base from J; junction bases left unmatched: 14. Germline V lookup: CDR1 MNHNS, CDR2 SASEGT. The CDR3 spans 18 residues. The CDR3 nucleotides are TGTGCCAGCAGTCCCGGATTAGCGGGGTCCCTAGGCACAGATACGCAGTATTTT. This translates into CASSPGLAGSLGTDTQYF.

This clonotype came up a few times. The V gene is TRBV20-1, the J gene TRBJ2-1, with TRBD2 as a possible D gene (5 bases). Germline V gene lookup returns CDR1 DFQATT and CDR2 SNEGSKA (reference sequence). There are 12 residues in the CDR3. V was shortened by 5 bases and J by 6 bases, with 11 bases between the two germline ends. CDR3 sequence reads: CSAPLDSNEQFF. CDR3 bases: TGCAGTGCTCCTCTGGACTCCAATGAGCAGTTCTTC.

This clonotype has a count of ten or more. Here the CDR3 DNA reads TGTGCCAGCAGTTACCTCGGGGGGGTCCCCTACAATGAGCAGTTCTTC. It encodes CASSYLGGVPYNEQFF. The J gene is TRBJ2-1, the V gene TRBV6-2 or TRBV6-3; 8 bases agree with TRBD2. The CDR3 totals 16 residues. Germline V CDR1 and CDR2: MNHEY, SVGEGT. The ends lost 2 bases at V and 2 bases at J; junction bases unmatched: 5.

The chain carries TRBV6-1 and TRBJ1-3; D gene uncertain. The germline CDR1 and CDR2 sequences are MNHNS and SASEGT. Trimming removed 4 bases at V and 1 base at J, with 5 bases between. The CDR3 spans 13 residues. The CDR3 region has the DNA TGTGCCAGCAGTGGGGCATCTGGAAACACCATATATTTT. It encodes CASSGASGNTIYF.

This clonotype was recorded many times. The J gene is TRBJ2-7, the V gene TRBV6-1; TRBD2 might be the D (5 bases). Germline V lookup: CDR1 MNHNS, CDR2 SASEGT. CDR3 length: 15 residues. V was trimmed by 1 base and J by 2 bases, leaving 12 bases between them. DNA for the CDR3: TGTGCCAGCAGTGAAGAAGAGGGATCGACCTACGAGCAGTACTTC. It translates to CASSEEEGSTYEQYF.

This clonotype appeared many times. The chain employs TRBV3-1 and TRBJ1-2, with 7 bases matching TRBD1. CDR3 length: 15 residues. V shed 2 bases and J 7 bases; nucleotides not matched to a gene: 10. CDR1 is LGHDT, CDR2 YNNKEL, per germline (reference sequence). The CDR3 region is CASSQQRGRGVGYTF. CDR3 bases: TGTGCCAGCAGCCAACAAAGGGGGCGCGGTGTTGGCTACACCTTC. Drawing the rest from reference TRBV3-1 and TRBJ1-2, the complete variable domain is DTAVSQTPKYLVTQMGNDKSIKCEQNLGHDTMYWYKQDSKKFLKIMFSYNNKELIINETVPNRFSPKSPDKAHLNLHINSLELGDSAVYFCASSQQRGRGVGYTFGSGTRLTVV.